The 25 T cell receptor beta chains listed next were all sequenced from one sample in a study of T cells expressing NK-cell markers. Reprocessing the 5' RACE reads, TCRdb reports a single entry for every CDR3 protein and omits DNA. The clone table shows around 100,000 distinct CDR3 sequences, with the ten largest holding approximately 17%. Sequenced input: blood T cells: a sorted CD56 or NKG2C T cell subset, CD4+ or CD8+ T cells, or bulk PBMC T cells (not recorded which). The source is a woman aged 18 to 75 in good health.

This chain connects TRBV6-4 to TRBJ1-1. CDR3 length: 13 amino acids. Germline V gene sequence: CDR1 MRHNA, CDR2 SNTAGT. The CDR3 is CASSDRENTEAFF.

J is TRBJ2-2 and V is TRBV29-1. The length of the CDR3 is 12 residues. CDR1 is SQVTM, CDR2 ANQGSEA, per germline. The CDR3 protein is CSVVVHTGELFF.

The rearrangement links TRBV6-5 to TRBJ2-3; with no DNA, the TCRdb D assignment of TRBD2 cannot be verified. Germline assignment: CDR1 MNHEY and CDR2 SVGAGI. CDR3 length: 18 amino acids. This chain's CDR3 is CASSYPGLAGGITDTQYF.

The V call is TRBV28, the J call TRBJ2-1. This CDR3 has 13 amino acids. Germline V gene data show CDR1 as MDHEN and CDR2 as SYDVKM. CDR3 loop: CASSLGVGDEQFF.

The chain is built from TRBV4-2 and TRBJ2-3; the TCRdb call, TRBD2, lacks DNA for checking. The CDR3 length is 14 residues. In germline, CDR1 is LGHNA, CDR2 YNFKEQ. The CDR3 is CASSQEAPQDTQYF.

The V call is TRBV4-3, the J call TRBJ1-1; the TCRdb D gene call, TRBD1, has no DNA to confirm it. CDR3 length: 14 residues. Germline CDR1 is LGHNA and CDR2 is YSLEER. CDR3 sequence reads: CASSQSPGETEAFF.

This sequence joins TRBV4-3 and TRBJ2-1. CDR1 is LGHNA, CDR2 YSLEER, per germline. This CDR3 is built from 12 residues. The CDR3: CASSRKADEQFF.

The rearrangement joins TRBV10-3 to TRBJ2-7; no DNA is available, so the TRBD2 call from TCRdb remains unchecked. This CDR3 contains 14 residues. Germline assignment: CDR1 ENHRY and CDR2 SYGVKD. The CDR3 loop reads CATERDANSYEQYF.

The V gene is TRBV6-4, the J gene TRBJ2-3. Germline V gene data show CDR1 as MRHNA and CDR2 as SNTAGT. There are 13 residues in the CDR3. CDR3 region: CASSDSTTDTQYF.

CDR3 protein: CASSHHPDVLTF. J is TRBJ2-6 and V is TRBV4-1. Germline CDR1 MGHRA, CDR2 YSYEKL. This CDR3 is built from 12 residues.

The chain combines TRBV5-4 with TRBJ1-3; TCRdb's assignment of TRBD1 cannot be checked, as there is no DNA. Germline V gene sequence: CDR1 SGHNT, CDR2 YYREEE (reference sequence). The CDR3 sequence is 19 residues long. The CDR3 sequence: CASSSGDQGPLFSGNTIYF.

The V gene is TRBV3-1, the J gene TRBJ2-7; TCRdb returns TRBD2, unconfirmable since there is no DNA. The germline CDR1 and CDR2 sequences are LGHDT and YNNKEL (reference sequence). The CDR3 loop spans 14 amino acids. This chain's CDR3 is CASSQGAGEVEQYF.

This CDR3 is CATRLGGLFAGYTF. The V and J genes are TRBV27 and TRBJ1-2. The germline V gene encodes CDR1 MNHEY and CDR2 SMNVEV (reference sequence). This CDR3 spans 14 amino acids.

CDR3 residues: CASSSVRTEQISGRDIQYF. The chain carries TRBV11-1 and TRBJ2-4; as DNA is missing, the TRBD2 call by TCRdb cannot be tested. This CDR3 comprises 19 residues. In germline, CDR1 is SGHAT, CDR2 FQDESV (reference sequence).

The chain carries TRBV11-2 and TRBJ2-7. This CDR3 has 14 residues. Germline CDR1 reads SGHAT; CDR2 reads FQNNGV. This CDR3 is CASSLDTASYEQYF.

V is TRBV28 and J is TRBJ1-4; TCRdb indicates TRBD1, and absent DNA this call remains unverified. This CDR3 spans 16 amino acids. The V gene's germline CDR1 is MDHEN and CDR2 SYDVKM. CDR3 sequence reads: CASIRDRGGSNEKLFF.

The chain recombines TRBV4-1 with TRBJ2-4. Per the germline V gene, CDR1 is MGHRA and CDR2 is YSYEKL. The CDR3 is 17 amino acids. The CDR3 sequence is CASSPTWLAIPKNIQYF.

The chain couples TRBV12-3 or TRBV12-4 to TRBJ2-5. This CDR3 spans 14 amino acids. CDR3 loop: CASSRTGDQETQYF.

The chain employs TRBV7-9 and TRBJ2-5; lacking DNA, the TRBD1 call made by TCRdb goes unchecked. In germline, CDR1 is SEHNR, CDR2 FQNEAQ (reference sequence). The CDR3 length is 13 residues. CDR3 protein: CASSLRVQETQYF.

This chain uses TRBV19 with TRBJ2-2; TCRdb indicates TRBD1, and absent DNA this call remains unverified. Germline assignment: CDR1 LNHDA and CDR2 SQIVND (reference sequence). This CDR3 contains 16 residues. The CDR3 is CASSSDRTGPTGELFF. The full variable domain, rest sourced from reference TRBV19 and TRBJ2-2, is DGGITQSPKYLFRKEGQNVTLSCEQNLNHDAMYWYRQDPGQGLRLIYYSQIVNDFQKGDIAEGYSVSREKKESFPLTVTSAQKNPTAFYLCASSSDRTGPTGELFFGEGSRLTVL.

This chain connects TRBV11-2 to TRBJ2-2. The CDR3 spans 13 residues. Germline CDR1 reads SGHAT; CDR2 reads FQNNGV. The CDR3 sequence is CASSPFGTGELFF.

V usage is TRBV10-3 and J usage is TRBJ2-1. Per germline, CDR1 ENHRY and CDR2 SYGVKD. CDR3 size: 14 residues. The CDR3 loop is CAISEVGYYNEQFF.

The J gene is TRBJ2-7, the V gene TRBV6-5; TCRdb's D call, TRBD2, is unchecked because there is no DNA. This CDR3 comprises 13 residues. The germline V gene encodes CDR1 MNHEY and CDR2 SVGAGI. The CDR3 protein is CASSYAGSYEQYF.

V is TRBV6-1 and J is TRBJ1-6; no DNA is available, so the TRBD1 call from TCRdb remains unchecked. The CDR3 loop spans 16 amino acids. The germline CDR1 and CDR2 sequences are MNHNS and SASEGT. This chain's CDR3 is CASRSDRGRSDSPLHF.

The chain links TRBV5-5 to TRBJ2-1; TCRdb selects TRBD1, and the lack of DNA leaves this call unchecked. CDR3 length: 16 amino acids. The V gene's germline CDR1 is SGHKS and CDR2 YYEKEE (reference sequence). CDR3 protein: CASSLVVGKGNNEQFF.